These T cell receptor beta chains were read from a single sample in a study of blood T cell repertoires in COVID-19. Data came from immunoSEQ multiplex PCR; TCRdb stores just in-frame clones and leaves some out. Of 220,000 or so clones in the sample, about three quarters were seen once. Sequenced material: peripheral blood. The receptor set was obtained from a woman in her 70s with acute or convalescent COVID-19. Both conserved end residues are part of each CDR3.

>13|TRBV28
CASSVQGGYEQYF
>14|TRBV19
CASSILGRNEKLFF
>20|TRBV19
CASSIKSSGQGARLTGELFF
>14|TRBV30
CAWRRQRGTYEQYF
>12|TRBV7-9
CATRGNNSPLHF
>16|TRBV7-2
CASSSRLAGGWNEQFF
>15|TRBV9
CASSVGGLSYNEQFF
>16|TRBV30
CAWSVMGPSGNQPQHF
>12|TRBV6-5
CASSQQGTEAFF
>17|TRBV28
CASSLSRATTLTDTQYF
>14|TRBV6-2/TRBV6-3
CASSSSGNAYEQYF
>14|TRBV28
CASDTGLAGVGQYF
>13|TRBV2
CASRTGLSYEAFF
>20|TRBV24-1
CATSDFGPGTRSFRTDTQYF
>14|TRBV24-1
CATSDQDRDYGYTF
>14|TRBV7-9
CASSGRIGTDTQYF
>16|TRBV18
CASSRGTSGVQETQYF
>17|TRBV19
CASSIEGTSGMRNEQFF
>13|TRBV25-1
CASSEGGGDTQYF
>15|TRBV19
CASSRLAGGTGELFF
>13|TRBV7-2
CASSFTPNQPQHF
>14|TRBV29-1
CSVVPQGTGETQYF
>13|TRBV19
CASSGQGVYEQYF
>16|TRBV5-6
CASSIRLAGDAGELFF
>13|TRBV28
CASRTDRGNGYTF
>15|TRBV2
CASSEGSGRRNEQFF
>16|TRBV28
CASRPTGGSTGYEQYF
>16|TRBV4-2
CASSRGLSEGGYGYTF
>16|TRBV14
CASSQGKQLYQETQYF
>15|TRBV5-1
CASKDSAGEGYGYTF
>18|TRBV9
CASSQSRQGWSGANVLTF
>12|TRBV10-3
CAISEPGVSQYF
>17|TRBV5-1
CASSLTPIQGSTGELFF
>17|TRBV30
CAWSEGTSGSSYNEQFF
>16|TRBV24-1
CATSVSIGGSTDTQYF
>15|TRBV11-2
CASSLLAGTVHEQFF
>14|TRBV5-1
CASSEAFGGTEAFF
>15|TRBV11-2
CASSLGSSGYGELFF
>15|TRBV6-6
CASSMGGRGTGELFF
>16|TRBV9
CASSPRLAGVTGELFF
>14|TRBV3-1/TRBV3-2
CASSPLSGTGELFF
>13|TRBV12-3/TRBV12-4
CASSLDRGEKLFF
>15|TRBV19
CASSPGGGEGKPQHF
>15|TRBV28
CASSSPFSSGNEQFF
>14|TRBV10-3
CAISEDRGQETQYF
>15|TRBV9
CASSVVGGWNTEAFF
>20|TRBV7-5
CARSPGCGLADPANTGELFF
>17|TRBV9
CASSVGARLAGQETQYF
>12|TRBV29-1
CSVVQVQETQYF
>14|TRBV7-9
CASSLDMGADEQYF
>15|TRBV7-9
CASSNQRDKNYGYTF
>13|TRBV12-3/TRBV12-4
CASRLSPRDEQFF
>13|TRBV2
CASRGDRNEKLFF
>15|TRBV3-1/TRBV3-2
CASSQDGTGQETQYF
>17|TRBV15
CATSRDPPKIQGPEAFF
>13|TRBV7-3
CASSLGKETEAFF